Each of the 14 T cell receptor beta chains below was sequenced from the same sample in a study of PD-1 blockade in classical Hodgkin lymphoma. Noted time point: newly diagnosed, previously untreated cHL patient sample. TCRdb keeps only in-frame clones here, not all; method: immunoSEQ multiplex PCR. This sample carries roughly 70,000 clones, more than 85% of them seen once, and the ten largest clones take 2% to 3%. The sample taken for sequencing was peripheral blood mononuclear cells (PBMCs). The receptors shown here come from a human donor with classical Hodgkin lymphoma.

The chain employs TRBV15 and TRBJ1-4, with 9 bases aligning to TRBD1. The CDR3 consists of 16 residues. The trim removed 4 bases at V and 3 bases at J, leaving 6 bases unmatched. The germline V gene encodes CDR1 LNHNV and CDR2 YYDKDF (reference sequence). CDR3 in DNA: TGTGCCACCAGCACCGGGACAGGGACGTCTAATGAAAAACTGTTTTTT. This sequence encodes CATSTGTGTSNEKLFF. Combining the CDR3 with reference TRBV15 and TRBJ1-4 gives the whole variable domain DAMVIQNPRYQVTQFGKPVTLSCSQTLNHNVMYWYQQKSSQAPKLLFHYYDKDFNNEADTPDNFQSRRPNTSFCFLDIRSPGLGDTAMYLCATSTGTGTSNEKLFFGSGTQLSVL.

This chain connects TRBV5-4 to TRBJ1-1; D is ambiguous. The CDR3 totals 13 residues. From germline, CDR1 is SGHNT and CDR2 YYREEE (reference sequence). Trimming took off 1 base at V and 3 bases at J, with 7 bases between the two ends. The CDR3 DNA reads TGTGCCAGCAGCTTGCCGGGATACACTGAAGCTTTCTTT. Encoded protein: CASSLPGYTEAFF.

This clone was observed a single time. CDR3 in DNA: TGTGCCAGCAGCGTTAGAGGGGTCCACGAAGCTTTCTTT. As protein: CASSVRGVHEAFF. The chain links TRBV9 to TRBJ1-1; D might be TRBD1 (5 bases). Trimming pared 2 bases from V and 8 bases from J, leaving 13 bases between. Germline CDR1 and CDR2: SGDLS and YYNGEE. The CDR3 is 13 amino acids.

The CDR3 loop is CASSMGRSYNEQFF. The CDR3 coding sequence is TGTGCCAGTAGTATGGGCCGCTCCTACAATGAGCAGTTCTTC. This chain joins TRBV19 and TRBJ2-1, with D unclear. CDR1 and CDR2 from the germline V gene are LNHDA and SQIVND (reference sequence). The CDR3 has 14 residues. V was shortened by 3 bases and J by 0 bases, with 6 bases between the two germline ends.

The V and J genes are TRBV15 and TRBJ1-2, with 10 bases lining up with TRBD1. The CDR3 loop spans 14 amino acids. Per the germline V gene, CDR1 is LNHNV and CDR2 is YYDKDF (reference sequence). V shed 4 bases and J 2 bases; nucleotides not matched to a gene: 1. The CDR3 nucleotides read TGTGCCACCAGCATGGACAGGGGGAACTATGGCTACACCTTC. Amino acid sequence: CATSMDRGNYGYTF.

This chain's CDR3 is CASSLVPTGSYEQYF. Written as DNA, the CDR3 is TGTGCCAGCAGCTTAGTCCCCACAGGGTCCTACGAGCAGTACTTC. The rearrangement uses TRBV7-2 and TRBJ2-7; possibly TRBD1 for D (6 bases). The CDR3 loop spans 15 amino acids. The V end lost 1 base, the J end lost 1 base, and 11 bases lay between the germline ends. Looked up from germline, CDR1 is SGHTA and CDR2 is FQGNSA.

The V call is TRBV11-2, the J call TRBJ2-7, with 7 bases that match TRBD1. CDR1 is SGHAT, CDR2 FQNNGV, per germline. The CDR3 loop spans 15 amino acids. After removal of 3 bases from V and 1 base from J, the junction contained 6 bases not matched to a gene. CDR3 region: CASSLTRTGSYEQYF. The CDR3 nucleotides are TGTGCCAGCAGCTTGACCCGGACAGGATCCTACGAGCAGTACTTC.

This clone appeared once. For the CDR3, the DNA is TGTGCCAGCAGCAAGGACAGCAATCAGCCCCAGCATTTT. This encodes CASSKDSNQPQHF. The chain is built from TRBV11-2 and TRBJ1-5; D unclear. CDR3 length equals 13 residues. CDR1 is SGHAT, CDR2 FQNNGV, per germline. V was pared by 5 bases and J by 1 base, with 6 bases between.

Only a few counts were recorded for this clone. The CDR3 DNA reads as TGTGCCAGCAGTTCCCCTTTTGGACTAGCGGACCCAGATACGCAGTATTTT. Translating gives CASSSPFGLADPDTQYF. The chain joins TRBV28 to TRBJ2-3, with TRBD2 identical over 10 bases. The germline CDR1 and CDR2 sequences are MDHEN and SYDVKM. The junction had 11 bases not matched to a gene; V was cut back by 4 bases and J by 4 bases. The CDR3 is made up of 17 amino acids.

The count of this clone is one. The V and J genes are TRBV7-8 and TRBJ1-1; no definite D call. Germline loops: CDR1 SGHVS, CDR2 FQNEAQ. V lost 1 base, J lost 0 bases, and 9 bases lay in between. The CDR3 contains 15 residues. For the CDR3, the DNA is TGTGCCAGCAGCTTAGAGGGCCGTATGAACACTGAAGCTTTCTTT. This sequence encodes CASSLEGRMNTEAFF.

This clone occurred once. The chain is built from TRBV18 and TRBJ1-1, with 7 bases aligning to TRBD1. The CDR3 sequence is 15 residues long. Germline assignment: CDR1 KGHSH and CDR2 LQKENI. The ends lost 5 bases at V and 0 bases at J; junction bases unmatched: 6. The CDR3 DNA reads as TGTGCCAGCTCAGAACAGACAGGGATGAACACTGAAGCTTTCTTT. Amino acids: CASSEQTGMNTEAFF.

The rearrangement links TRBV6-5 to TRBJ2-3, with D perhaps matching TRBD2 (5 bases). Germline V CDR1 and CDR2: MNHEY, SVGAGI. The ends were cut back, 2 bases at V and 5 bases at J, with 5 bases in the middle. The CDR3 is 12 residues long. CDR3 nucleotide sequence: TGTGCCAGCAGTTACCGGGGAGATACGCAGTATTTT. Amino acids: CASSYRGDTQYF.

The chain uses TRBV7-3 and TRBJ2-5; the D gene is possibly TRBD1 (6 bases). CDR3 length: 14 residues. V gave up 4 bases and J gave up 1 base, with 10 bases separating them. The germline V gene has CDR1 SGHTA and CDR2 FQGTGA. The CDR3 reads CASSSSGVQETQYF. The CDR3 nucleotides are TGTGCCAGCAGCTCCTCAGGGGTCCAAGAGACCCAGTACTTC.

The V gene is TRBV5-4, the J gene TRBJ2-7; D remains ambiguous. Between the trimmed V and J ends, which lost 2 bases and 0 bases, there was a span of 9 bases. The CDR3 extends over 14 amino acids. The germline gives CDR1 SGHNT, CDR2 YYREEE (reference sequence). CDR3 DNA sequence: TGTGCCAGCAGCTTATACAGTGCCTCCTACGAGCAGTACTTC. This codes for CASSLYSASYEQYF.